This TCR beta chain was identified during a study of regulatory T cells in long-lasting Graves disease. Findings and caveats of the study: New patients shared around 980 public clonotypes, and persistent patients shared more, with 2,500 to 3,000. Analyses excluded thyroid tissue, covering peripheral blood alone. Persistent disease showed a preference for TRBV28, TRBJ1-2 and TRBJ2-5.

Combining iRepertoire HTBI primers with Arm-PCR of CDR3 regions, the authors built TCR beta libraries. TCRdb reanalysed the multiplex PCR reads using MiXCR and keeps one entry per CDR3 protein. The table has approximately 300,000 distinct CDR3 sequences, roughly 18% seen once; the top ten hold about two fifths. Specified time point: newly diagnosed GD, antithyroid drugs for less than 3 months. PBMCs were the source of the RNA used for TCR sequencing. Under American Thyroid Association guidelines, Graves' disease was diagnosed. Worth noting for this clonotype: The antigen is unknown. This may arise from a read error, as a much more abundant clone is one base away.

CDR3 length: 12 residues. V lost 4 bases, J lost 7 bases, and 11 bases lay in between. The rearrangement joins TRBV12-3 or TRBV12-4 to TRBJ2-7; D remains ambiguous. This sequence was found in a female donor with Graves disease. The source was peripheral blood mononuclear cells (PBMCs), collected at new diagnosis, from a patient treated with antithyroid drugs. The CDR3 here is CASSSNLNEQYF. DNA for the CDR3: TGTGCCAGCAGTTCAAACTTGAATGAGCAGTACTTC.